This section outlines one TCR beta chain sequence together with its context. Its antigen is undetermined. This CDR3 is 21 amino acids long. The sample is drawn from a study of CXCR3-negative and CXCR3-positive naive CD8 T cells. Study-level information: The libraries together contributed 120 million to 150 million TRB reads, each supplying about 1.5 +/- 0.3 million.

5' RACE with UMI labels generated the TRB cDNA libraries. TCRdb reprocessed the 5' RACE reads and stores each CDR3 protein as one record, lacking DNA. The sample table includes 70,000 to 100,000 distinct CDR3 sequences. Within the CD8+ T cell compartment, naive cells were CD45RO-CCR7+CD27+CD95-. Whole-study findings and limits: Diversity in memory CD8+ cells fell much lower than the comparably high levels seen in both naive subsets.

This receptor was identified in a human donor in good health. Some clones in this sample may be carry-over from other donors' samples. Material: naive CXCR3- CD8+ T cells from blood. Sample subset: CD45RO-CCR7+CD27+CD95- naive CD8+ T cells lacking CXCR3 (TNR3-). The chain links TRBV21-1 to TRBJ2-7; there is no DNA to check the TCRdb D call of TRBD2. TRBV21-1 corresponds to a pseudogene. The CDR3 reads CASSKVRKRVTPKRVPYEQYF.